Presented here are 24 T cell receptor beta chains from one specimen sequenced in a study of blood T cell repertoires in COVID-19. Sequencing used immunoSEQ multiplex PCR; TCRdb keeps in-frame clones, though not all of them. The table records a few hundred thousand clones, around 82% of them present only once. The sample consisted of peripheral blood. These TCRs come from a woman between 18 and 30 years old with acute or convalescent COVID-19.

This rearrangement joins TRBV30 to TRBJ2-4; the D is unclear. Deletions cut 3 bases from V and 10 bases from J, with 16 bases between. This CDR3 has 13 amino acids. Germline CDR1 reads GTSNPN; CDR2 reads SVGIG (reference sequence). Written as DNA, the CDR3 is TGTGCCTGGAGGTCGATGAGCTCTGGTATTCAGTACTTC. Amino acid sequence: CAWRSMSSGIQYF.

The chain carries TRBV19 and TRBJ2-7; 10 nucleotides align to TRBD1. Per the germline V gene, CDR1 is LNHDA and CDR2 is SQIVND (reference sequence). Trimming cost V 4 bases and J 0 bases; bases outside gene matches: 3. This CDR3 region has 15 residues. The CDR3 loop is CASSRGQGSSYEQYF. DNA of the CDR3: TGTGCCAGTAGTAGGGGACAGGGGAGCTCCTACGAGCAGTACTTC.

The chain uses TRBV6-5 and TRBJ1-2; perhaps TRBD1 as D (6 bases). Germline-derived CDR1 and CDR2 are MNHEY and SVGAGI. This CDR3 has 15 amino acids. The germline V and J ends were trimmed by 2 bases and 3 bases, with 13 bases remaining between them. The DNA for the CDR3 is TGTGCCAGCAGTTACGGTGGGGGGGCGGACTATGGCTACACCTTC. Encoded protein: CASSYGGGADYGYTF.

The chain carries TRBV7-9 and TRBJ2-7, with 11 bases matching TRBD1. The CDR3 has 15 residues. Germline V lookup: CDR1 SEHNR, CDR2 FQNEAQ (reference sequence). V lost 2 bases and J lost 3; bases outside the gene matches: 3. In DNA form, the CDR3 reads TGTGCCAGCAGCTTACCCGGGACAGGGGGCTACGAGCAGTACTTC. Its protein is CASSLPGTGGYEQYF.

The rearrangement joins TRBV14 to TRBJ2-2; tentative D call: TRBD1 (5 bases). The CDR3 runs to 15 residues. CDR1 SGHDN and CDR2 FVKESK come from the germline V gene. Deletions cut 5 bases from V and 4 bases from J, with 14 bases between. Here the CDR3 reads CASSGLQGRTGELFF. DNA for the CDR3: TGTGCCAGCAGCGGCCTCCAGGGCCGCACCGGGGAGCTGTTTTTT.

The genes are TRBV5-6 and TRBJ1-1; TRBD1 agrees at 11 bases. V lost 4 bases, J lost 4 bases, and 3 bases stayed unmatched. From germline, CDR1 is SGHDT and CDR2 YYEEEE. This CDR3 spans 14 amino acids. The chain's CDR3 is CASSQGTGGTEAFF. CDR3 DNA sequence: TGTGCCAGCAGCCAGGGGACAGGGGGCACTGAAGCTTTCTTT. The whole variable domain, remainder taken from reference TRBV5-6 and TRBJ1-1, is DAGVTQSPTHLIKTRGQQVTLRCSPKSGHDTVSWYQQALGQGPQFIFQYYEEEERQRGNFPDRFSGHQFPNYSSELNVNALLLGDSALYLCASSQGTGGTEAFFGQGTRLTVV.

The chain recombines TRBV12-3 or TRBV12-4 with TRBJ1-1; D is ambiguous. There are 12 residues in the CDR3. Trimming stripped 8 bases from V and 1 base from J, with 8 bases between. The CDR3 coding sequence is TGTGCCAGCTCCACTCCGAACACTGAAGCTTTCTTT. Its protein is CASSTPNTEAFF.

This chain's CDR3 is CASSLRGRRGDTQYF. CDR3 DNA: TGCGCCAGCAGCTTGCGCGGCCGTCGGGGAGATACGCAGTATTTT. This rearrangement joins TRBV5-1 to TRBJ2-3, with D possibly being TRBD2 (5 bases). The V end was cut by 1 base, the J end by 5 bases, with 14 bases between. CDR3 length equals 15 residues. Germline V lookup: CDR1 SGHRS, CDR2 YFSETQ.

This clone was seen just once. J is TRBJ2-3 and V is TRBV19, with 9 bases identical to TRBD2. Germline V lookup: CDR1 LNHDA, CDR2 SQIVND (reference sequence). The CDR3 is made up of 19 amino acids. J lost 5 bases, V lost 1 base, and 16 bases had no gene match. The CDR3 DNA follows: TGTGCCAGTAGTATAGTTTGGATTTTAGCGGGAGAAGGGGGAGATACGCAGTATTTT. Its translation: CASSIVWILAGEGGDTQYF.

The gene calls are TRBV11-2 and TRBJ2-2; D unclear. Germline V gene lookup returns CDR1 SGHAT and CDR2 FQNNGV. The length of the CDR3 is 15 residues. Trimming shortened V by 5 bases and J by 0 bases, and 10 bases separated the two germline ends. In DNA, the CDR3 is TGTGCCAGCAGCCCCTTACCGGCGAACACCGGGGAGCTGTTTTTT. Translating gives CASSPLPANTGELFF.

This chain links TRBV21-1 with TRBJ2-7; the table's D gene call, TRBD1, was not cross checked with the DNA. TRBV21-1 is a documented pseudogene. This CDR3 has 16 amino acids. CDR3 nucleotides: TGTGCCAGCAGAGCCCATGGAGGGACAGTAGCCTACGAGCAGTACTTC. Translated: CASRAHGGTVAYEQYF.

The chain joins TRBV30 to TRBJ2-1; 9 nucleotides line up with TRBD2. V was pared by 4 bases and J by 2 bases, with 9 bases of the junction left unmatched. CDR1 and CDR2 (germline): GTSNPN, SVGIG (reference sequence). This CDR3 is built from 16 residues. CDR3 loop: CAWTWPRGRAYNEQFF. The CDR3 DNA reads TGTGCCTGGACGTGGCCTCGCGGGAGGGCCTACAATGAGCAGTTCTTC.

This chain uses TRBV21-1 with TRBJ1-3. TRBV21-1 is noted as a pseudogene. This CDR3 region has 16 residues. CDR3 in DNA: TGTGCCAGCAGCAAATATTACGGGAAGTCTGGAAACACCATATATTTT. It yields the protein CASSKYYGKSGNTIYF.

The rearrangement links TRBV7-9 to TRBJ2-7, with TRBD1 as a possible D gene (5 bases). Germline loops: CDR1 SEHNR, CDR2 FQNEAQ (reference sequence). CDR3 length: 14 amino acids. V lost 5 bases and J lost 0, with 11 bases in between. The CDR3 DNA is TGTGCCAGCAGCGCCTCAGGGATCTCCTACGAGCAGTACTTC. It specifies CASSASGISYEQYF.

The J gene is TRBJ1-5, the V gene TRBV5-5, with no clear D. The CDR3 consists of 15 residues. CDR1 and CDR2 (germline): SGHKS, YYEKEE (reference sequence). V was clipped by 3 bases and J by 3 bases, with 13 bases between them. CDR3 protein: CASSSRGLINQPQHF. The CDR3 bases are TGTGCCAGCAGCTCAAGAGGGCTAATCAATCAGCCCCAGCATTTT.

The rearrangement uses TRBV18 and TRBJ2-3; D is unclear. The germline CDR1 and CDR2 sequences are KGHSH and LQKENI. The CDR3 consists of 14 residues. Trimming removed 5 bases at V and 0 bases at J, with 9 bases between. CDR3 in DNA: TGTGCCAGCTCATTCCAGTGGAGCACAGATACGCAGTATTTT. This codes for CASSFQWSTDTQYF.

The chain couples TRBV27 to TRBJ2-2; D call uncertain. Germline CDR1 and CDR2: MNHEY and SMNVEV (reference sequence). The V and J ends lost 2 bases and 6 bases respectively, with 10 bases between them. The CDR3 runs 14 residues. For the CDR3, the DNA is TGTGCCAGCAGTTTACTCCAGCGTGCCGGGGAGCTGTTTTTT. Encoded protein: CASSLLQRAGELFF.

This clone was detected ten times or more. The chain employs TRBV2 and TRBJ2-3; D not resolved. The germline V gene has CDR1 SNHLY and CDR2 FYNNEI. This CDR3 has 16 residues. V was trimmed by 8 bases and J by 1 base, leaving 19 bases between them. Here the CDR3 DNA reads TGTGCCAGCTCTTTGTGGTCACCACCAGGCACAGATACGCAGTATTTT. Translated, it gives CASSLWSPPGTDTQYF.

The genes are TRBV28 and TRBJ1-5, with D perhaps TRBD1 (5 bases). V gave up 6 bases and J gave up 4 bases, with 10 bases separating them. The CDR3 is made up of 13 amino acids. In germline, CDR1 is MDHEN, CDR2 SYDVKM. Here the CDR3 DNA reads TGTGCCAGCAGGAGTCAGGGAAATCAGCCCCAGCATTTT. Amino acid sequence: CASRSQGNQPQHF.

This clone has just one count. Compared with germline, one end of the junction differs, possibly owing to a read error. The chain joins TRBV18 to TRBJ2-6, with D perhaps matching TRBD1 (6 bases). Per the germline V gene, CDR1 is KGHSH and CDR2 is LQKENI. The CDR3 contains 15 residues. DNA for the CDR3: TGTGCCAGCTCTCCACCAGGGGCTGGGGCCAACGTCCTGACTTTC. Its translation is CASSPPGAGANVLTF.

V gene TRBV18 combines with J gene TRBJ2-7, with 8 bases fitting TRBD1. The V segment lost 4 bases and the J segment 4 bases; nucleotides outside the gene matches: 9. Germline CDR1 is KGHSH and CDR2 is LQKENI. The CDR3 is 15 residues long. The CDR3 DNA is TGTGCCAGCTCACTCGGGACAGGTCCACGATACGAGCAGTACTTC. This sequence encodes CASSLGTGPRYEQYF.

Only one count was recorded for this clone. This CDR3 is CASGRGYEQYF. The CDR3 region has the DNA TGCGCCAGCGGCCGGGGCTACGAGCAGTACTTC. The chain has TRBV5-1 and TRBJ2-7, with D perhaps matching TRBD2 (5 bases). Trimming cost V 7 bases and J 3 bases, with 8 bases left between them. The CDR3 has 11 amino acids. CDR1 is SGHRS and CDR2 is YFSETQ in the germline V gene.

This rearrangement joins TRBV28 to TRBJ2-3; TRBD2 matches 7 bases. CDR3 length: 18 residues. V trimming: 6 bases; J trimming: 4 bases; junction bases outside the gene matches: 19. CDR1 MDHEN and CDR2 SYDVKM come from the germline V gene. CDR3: CASRSFIAGVWSADTQYF. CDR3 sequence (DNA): TGTGCCAGCAGGAGTTTTATCGCGGGAGTTTGGTCTGCAGATACGCAGTATTTT.

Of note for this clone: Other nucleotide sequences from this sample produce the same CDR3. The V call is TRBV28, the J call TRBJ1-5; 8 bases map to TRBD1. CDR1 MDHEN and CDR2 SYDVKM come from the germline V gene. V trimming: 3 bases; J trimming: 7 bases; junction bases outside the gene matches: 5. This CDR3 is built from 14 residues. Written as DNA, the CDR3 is TGTGCCAGCAGTTTGCGACAGGGGAACCAGCCCCAGCATTTT. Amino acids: CASSLRQGNQPQHF.